A single sample is the source of the 2 T cell receptor beta chains below, sequenced in a study of blood T cell repertoires in COVID-19. This table comes from immunoSEQ multiplex PCR, and its TCRdb copy is limited to in-frame clones, with some not included. The sample contains about 270,000 clones, roughly 84% of which appear only once. Specimen: peripheral blood. These TCRs come from a human donor in a cohort sampled during active COVID-19.

The J gene is TRBJ2-1, the V gene TRBV7-2, with 7 nucleotides matching TRBD2. This CDR3 is 13 amino acids long. Germline CDR1 and CDR2: SGHTA and FQGNSA. With V trimmed by 1 base and J by 10 bases, 4 bases remained unmatched. Here the CDR3 reads CASSLDSAGEQFF. The CDR3 coding sequence is TGTGCCAGCAGCTTAGATTCAGCGGGGGAGCAGTTCTTC.

This rearrangement joins TRBV11-2 to TRBJ2-1; 11 bases match TRBD1. The CDR3 length is 16 residues. The germline V gene encodes CDR1 SGHAT and CDR2 FQNNGV. Losses at the gene ends were 1 base for V and 8 bases for J; bases not matched to a gene: 7. The CDR3 DNA reads as TGTGCCAGCAGCTTAGGACGGGACAGGGGGTTGTATGAGCAGTTCTTC. Protein product: CASSLGRDRGLYEQFF. Supplemented by reference TRBV11-2 and TRBJ2-1, the full variable domain reads EAGVAQSPRYKIIEKRQSVAFWCNPISGHATLYWYQQILGQGPKLLIQFQNNGVVDDSQLPKDRFSAERLKGVDSTLKIQPAKLEDSAVYLCASSLGRDRGLYEQFFGPGTRLTVL.